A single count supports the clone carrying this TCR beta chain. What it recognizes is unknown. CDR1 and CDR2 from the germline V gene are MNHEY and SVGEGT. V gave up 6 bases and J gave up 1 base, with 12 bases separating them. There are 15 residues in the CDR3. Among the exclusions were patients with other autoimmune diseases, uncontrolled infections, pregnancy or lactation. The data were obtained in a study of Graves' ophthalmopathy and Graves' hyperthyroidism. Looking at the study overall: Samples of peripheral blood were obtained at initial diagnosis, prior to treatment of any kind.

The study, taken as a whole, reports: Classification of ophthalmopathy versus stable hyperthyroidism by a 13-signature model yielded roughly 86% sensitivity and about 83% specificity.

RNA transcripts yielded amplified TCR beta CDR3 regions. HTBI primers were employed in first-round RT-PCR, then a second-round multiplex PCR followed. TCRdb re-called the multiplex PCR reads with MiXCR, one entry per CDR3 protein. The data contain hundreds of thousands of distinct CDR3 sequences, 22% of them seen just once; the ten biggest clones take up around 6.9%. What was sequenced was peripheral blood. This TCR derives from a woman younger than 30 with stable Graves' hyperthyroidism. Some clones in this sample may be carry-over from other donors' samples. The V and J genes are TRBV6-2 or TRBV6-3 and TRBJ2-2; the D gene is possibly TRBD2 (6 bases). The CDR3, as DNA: TGTGCCAGCAGACGGGGACTTTTGAACACCGGGGAGCTGTTTTTT. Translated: CASRRGLLNTGELFF.